This entry lists 23 T cell receptor beta chains sequenced from one sample in a study of shared clonotypes between healthy human individuals. The method was immunoSEQ multiplex PCR; TCRdb's version includes in-frame clones alone and lacks a portion of them. The table records fewer than 600,000 clones, roughly four fifths of them present only once. Sequenced material: PBMCs. These receptors all come from a woman in her thirties or forties in good health. Some clones in this sample may be carry-over from other donors' samples.

Judged by abundance, this clone is medium-sized. Other DNA sequences from this sample encode an identical CDR3 as well. Here the CDR3 reads CASSLISGGPFYEQYF. For the CDR3, the DNA is TGTGCCAGCAGCTTAATTTCGGGCGGCCCTTTTTACGAGCAGTACTTC. The chain recombines TRBV7-2 with TRBJ2-7; D is unresolved. Trimming took 2 bases from V and 4 from J, leaving 18 bases between them. The CDR3 has 16 residues. CDR1 and CDR2 from the germline V gene are SGHTA and FQGNSA. Full variable domain (remainder filled in from reference TRBV7-2 and TRBJ2-7): GAGVSQSPSNKVTEKGKDVELRCDPISGHTALYWYRQSLGQGLEFLIYFQGNSAPDKSGLPSDRFSAERTGGSVSTLTIQRTQQEDSAVYLCASSLISGGPFYEQYFGPGTRLTVT.

Comments on this clone: A far larger clone differs by one base, so this is likely a read error. The CDR3 sequence: CANSGTGFNEKLFF. CDR3 sequence (DNA): TGTGCCAACAGTGGGACAGGCTTTAATGAAAAACTGTTTTTT. This chain joins TRBV28 and TRBJ1-4; 8 bases agree with TRBD1. CDR3 length equals 14 residues. Germline CDR1 is MDHEN and CDR2 is SYDVKM.

The gene calls are TRBV6-1 and TRBJ2-7; no reliable D call. Per germline, CDR1 MNHNS and CDR2 SASEGT. This CDR3 has 14 amino acids. The germline V and J ends were trimmed by 2 bases and 3 bases, with 11 bases remaining between them. For the CDR3, the DNA is TGTGCCAGCAGTGAATCTGCGCAATACTACGAGCAGTACTTC. It yields the protein CASSESAQYYEQYF.

This clone was counted ten times or more. The chain joins TRBV7-8 to TRBJ2-7; D is unclear. This CDR3 comprises 15 residues. Trimming removed 1 base from V and 0 bases from J, with 10 bases in between. Germline V lookup: CDR1 SGHVS, CDR2 FQNEAQ. The CDR3 here is CASSLGGLSSYEQYF. CDR3 nucleotides: TGTGCCAGCAGCTTAGGTGGCCTCAGCTCCTACGAGCAGTACTTC.

V and J are TRBV30 and TRBJ1-1; D possibly corresponds to TRBD1 (6 bases). Germline CDR1 and CDR2: GTSNPN and SVGIG (reference sequence). The germline V and J ends were trimmed by 4 bases and 5 bases, with 17 bases remaining between them. CDR3 length: 14 residues. CDR3 sequence: CAWNTGTRGTEAFF. The CDR3 nucleotides are TGTGCCTGGAATACAGGGACCCGGGGTACTGAAGCTTTCTTT. The full variable domain, its missing parts supplied by reference TRBV30 and TRBJ1-1, is SQTIHQWPATLVQPVGSPLSLECTVEGTSNPNLYWYRQAAGRGLQLLFYSVGIGQISSEVPQNLSASRPQDRQFILSSKKLLLSDSGFYLCAWNTGTRGTEAFFGQGTRLTVV.

A few counts support this clone. This chain joins TRBV7-6 and TRBJ1-2; D might be TRBD1 (5 bases). Between the trimmed V and J ends, which lost 1 base and 3 bases, there was a span of 9 bases. Germline CDR1 reads SGHVS; CDR2 reads FNYEAQ. This CDR3 is 14 amino acids long. In DNA, the CDR3 is TGTGCCAGCAGCTTAGGGCGGGGCGACTATGGCTACACCTTC. It specifies CASSLGRGDYGYTF. Looking up the rest from reference TRBV7-6 and TRBJ1-2 gives the full variable domain: GAGVSQSPRYKVTKRGQDVALRCDPISGHVSLYWYRQALGQGPEFLTYFNYEAQQDKSGLPNDRFSAERPEGSISTLTIQRTEQRDSAMYRCASSLGRGDYGYTFGSGTRLTVV.

J is TRBJ2-3 and V is TRBV7-2; possible D gene TRBD1, 5 bases. This CDR3 region has 16 residues. The V end lost 4 bases, the J end lost 5 bases, and 19 bases lay between the germline ends. Looked up from germline, CDR1 is SGHTA and CDR2 is FQGNSA. CDR3 bases: TGTGCCAGCAGCTCCCGCCCTCCTAATAGGGGAGATACGCAGTATTTT. Protein: CASSSRPPNRGDTQYF.

V is TRBV7-2 and J is TRBJ2-7; possibly TRBD2 for D (5 bases). The CDR3 spans 16 residues. Germline V gene data show CDR1 as SGHTA and CDR2 as FQGNSA. Trimming pared 6 bases from V and 0 bases from J, leaving 18 bases between. CDR3 sequence: CASSNTAHTSSYEQYF. CDR3 nucleotide sequence: TGTGCCAGCAGTAACACCGCGCACACTAGCTCCTACGAGCAGTACTTC.

This chain uses TRBV5-6 with TRBJ1-2, with a weak D call TRBD1 (6 bases). Germline CDR1 and CDR2: SGHDT and YYEEEE. V was pared by 2 bases and J by 2 bases, with 25 bases between. The CDR3 consists of 19 residues. The CDR3 is CASSFSIPDSYLTNYGYTF. The DNA of the CDR3 is TGTGCCAGCAGCTTCTCTATTCCGGACAGCTATCTAACCAACTATGGCTACACCTTC.

This sequence joins TRBV28 and TRBJ1-2; a possible D gene is TRBD1 (5 bases). The CDR3 runs 16 residues. The V gene lost 6 bases and the J gene lost 8 bases, with 25 bases spanning the gap. The germline gives CDR1 MDHEN, CDR2 SYDVKM. CDR3: CASSLNPVGERRGYTF. In DNA form, the CDR3 reads TGTGCCAGCAGCCTAAATCCCGTAGGGGAGCGGCGCGGCTACACCTTC.

CDR3 in DNA: TGCGCCAGCAGTGGTAGCGGGAAAGACAATGAGCAGTTCTTC. Protein: CASSGSGKDNEQFF. The rearrangement uses TRBV10-2 and TRBJ2-1; 8 bases are a match to TRBD2. This CDR3 spans 14 amino acids. Germline lookup yields CDR1 WSHSY and CDR2 SAAADI. Trimming removed 4 bases from V and 5 bases from J; junction bases left unmatched: 4.

The V call is TRBV9, the J call TRBJ2-7; 9 bases align to TRBD1. This CDR3 is built from 15 residues. V shed 3 bases, J shed 0 bases, and the junction held 4 bases outside the gene matches. Germline loops: CDR1 SGDLS, CDR2 YYNGEE. CDR3 amino acids: CASSARDRDSYEQYF. The CDR3 nucleotides are TGTGCCAGCAGCGCCCGGGACAGGGACTCCTACGAGCAGTACTTC.

The gene calls are TRBV15 and TRBJ1-1; TRBD1 aligns across 7 bases. The CDR3 has 14 amino acids. V lost 0 bases, J lost 10 bases, and 8 bases stayed unmatched. The germline V gene has CDR1 LNHNV and CDR2 YYDKDF (reference sequence). CDR3 loop: CATSRDLVYRGAFF. CDR3 nucleotides: TGTGCCACCAGCAGAGATCTGGTTTACAGGGGAGCTTTCTTT.

This clone was picked up a small number of times. Its ends do not fully match the called genes, so a read error is possible. CDR3 protein: CASNLSGRRYKEQFF. CDR3 nucleotides: TGTGCCAGCAACCTTAGCGGGAGGAGGTACAAAGAGCAGTTCTTC. V and J are TRBV28 and TRBJ2-1, with TRBD2 matching over 10 bases. The CDR3 runs to 15 residues. Germline CDR1 is MDHEN and CDR2 is SYDVKM.

This clone was seen at least ten times. This chain uses TRBV4-1 with TRBJ1-2; D remains ambiguous. CDR1 and CDR2 from the germline V gene are MGHRA and YSYEKL. V shed 4 bases and J shed 2 bases, with 17 bases lying between them. The CDR3 extends over 16 amino acids. CDR3 DNA sequence: TGCGCCAGCAGCCCTGTGTTGCGTGTACGGAACTATGGCTACACCTTC. Protein sequence: CASSPVLRVRNYGYTF.

This chain uses TRBV25-1 with TRBJ2-5, with D unclear. The J call may be in error: the DNA end matches TRBJ2-7 better. The CDR3 consists of 11 residues. Germline V gives CDR1 MGHDK, CDR2 SYGVNS. CDR3 bases: TGTGCCAGCAGTGGGGCATACGAGCAGTACTTC. Protein: CASSGAYEQYF.

This chain joins TRBV19 and TRBJ1-5; D not resolved. CDR1 LNHDA and CDR2 SQIVND come from the germline V gene (reference sequence). This CDR3 is 14 amino acids long. Deletions cut 7 bases from V and 6 bases from J, with 16 bases between. CDR3 bases: TGTGCCAGTACTCAGCTGGCTTCAGGTCAGCCCCAGCATTTT. Translation: CASTQLASGQPQHF.

This chain links TRBV6-1 with TRBJ2-2; 7 bases match TRBD1. Germline loops: CDR1 MNHNS, CDR2 SASEGT. V dropped 8 bases and J dropped 2; count of bases not matched to a gene: 5. CDR3 length equals 14 residues. The CDR3 sequence is CASSRDSNTGELFF. In nucleotides, the CDR3 is TGTGCCAGCTCAAGGGACAGCAACACCGGGGAGCTGTTTTTT.

The chain carries TRBV18 and TRBJ1-4; no definite D call. The CDR3 length is 13 residues. Between the trimmed V and J ends, which lost 3 bases and 5 bases, there was a span of 7 bases. The germline V gene has CDR1 KGHSH and CDR2 LQKENI. The CDR3 nucleotides read TGTGCCAGCTCACCTCGAGTGAATGAAAAACTGTTTTTT. Its protein is CASSPRVNEKLFF.

This chain joins TRBV5-1 and TRBJ2-5; possibly TRBD2 for D (5 bases). CDR1 SGHRS and CDR2 YFSETQ come from the germline V gene. The V end lost 4 bases, the J end lost 0 bases, and 13 bases lay between the germline ends. There are 15 residues in the CDR3. CDR3 protein: CASSEAPGYQETQYF. The CDR3 bases are TGCGCCAGCAGCGAGGCCCCGGGATACCAAGAGACCCAGTACTTC.

As to this clone: This clone may be a read error of a much larger clone one base away. V gene TRBV11-1 combines with J gene TRBJ2-2; D is ambiguous. Germline CDR1 reads SGHAT; CDR2 reads FQDESV (reference sequence). Trimming shortened V by 2 bases and J by 5 bases, and 3 bases separated the two germline ends. This CDR3 region has 12 residues. The DNA for the CDR3 is TGTGCCAGCAGCTTAAATACCGGGGAGCTGTTTTTT. Protein sequence: CASSLNTGELFF.

V usage is TRBV6-5 and J usage is TRBJ1-5; TRBD1 aligns across 8 bases. Germline V CDR1 and CDR2: MNHEY, SVGAGI. CDR3 length: 15 residues. V lost 6 bases to trimming and J lost 4 bases; unmatched junction nucleotides: 8. For the CDR3, the DNA is TGTGCCAGCAGACTAGGACAGGGAAGAAATCAGCCCCAGCATTTT. As protein: CASRLGQGRNQPQHF.

The DNA for the CDR3 is TGCGCCAGCAGCTATGACAGGGTCGCCACCGGGGAGCTGTTTTTT. This sequence encodes CASSYDRVATGELFF. This rearrangement joins TRBV5-1 to TRBJ2-2; 7 bases agree with TRBD1. The germline gives CDR1 SGHRS, CDR2 YFSETQ. After removal of 3 bases from V and 4 bases from J, the junction contained 6 bases not matched to a gene. The CDR3 sequence is 15 residues long.